The sequence of this TCR beta chain was determined in a study of metastatic and nonmetastatic thyroid tumors. Whole-study context: Comparison of repertoires was carried out across blood and tumor or nodule tissue from malignant and benign thyroid patients.

V was pared by 8 bases and J by 3 bases, with 4 bases between. Germline V gene lookup returns CDR1 MNHNS and CDR2 SASEGT. CDR3 size: 10 residues. Thyroid surgery had not been preceded by any treatment in any patient. This clone occurred a few times. Its matching antigen is unknown. Source study methods: Across clinicopathological groups, CDR3 differences served as the basis for building a distant-metastasis classifier for papillary thyroid cancer. TCRdb reanalyzed the PCR reads via MiXCR. These V and J calls are TCRdb output, not the study's own analysis. The sample holds some 17,000 clones; around 29% are singletons and the top ten take approximately 13%. Findings and caveats of the study: When malignant thyroid tumors were compared with benign nodules, TCR beta diversity was reportedly significantly higher in the malignant tumors. This held in both blood and tumor samples.

The receptor comes from a female donor with papillary thyroid cancer or a benign thyroid nodule (not recorded which). Some clones in this sample may be carry-over from other donors' samples. Sequenced material: adjacent normal tissue. This chain joins TRBV6-1 and TRBJ1-1; D not certain. CDR3 DNA: TGTGCCAGCGGGTACACTGAAGCTTTCTTT. It encodes CASGYTEAFF.